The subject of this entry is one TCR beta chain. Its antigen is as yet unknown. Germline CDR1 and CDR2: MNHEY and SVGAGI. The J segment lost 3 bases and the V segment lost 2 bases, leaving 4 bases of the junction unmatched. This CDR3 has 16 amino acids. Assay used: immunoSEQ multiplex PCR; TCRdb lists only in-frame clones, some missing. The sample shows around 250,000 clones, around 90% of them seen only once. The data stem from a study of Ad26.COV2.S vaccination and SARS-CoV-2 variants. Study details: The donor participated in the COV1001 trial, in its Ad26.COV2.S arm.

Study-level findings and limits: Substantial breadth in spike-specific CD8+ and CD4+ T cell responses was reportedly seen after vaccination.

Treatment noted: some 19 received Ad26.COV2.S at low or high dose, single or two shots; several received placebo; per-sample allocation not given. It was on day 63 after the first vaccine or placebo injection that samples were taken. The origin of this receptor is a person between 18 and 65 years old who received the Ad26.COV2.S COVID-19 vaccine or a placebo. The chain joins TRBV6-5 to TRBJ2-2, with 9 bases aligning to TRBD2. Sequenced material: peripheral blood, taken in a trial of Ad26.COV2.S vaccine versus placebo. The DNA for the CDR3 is TGTGCCAGCAGTTACCAAGCGGGGGGCTACACCGGGGAGCTGTTTTTT. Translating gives CASSYQAGGYTGELFF.